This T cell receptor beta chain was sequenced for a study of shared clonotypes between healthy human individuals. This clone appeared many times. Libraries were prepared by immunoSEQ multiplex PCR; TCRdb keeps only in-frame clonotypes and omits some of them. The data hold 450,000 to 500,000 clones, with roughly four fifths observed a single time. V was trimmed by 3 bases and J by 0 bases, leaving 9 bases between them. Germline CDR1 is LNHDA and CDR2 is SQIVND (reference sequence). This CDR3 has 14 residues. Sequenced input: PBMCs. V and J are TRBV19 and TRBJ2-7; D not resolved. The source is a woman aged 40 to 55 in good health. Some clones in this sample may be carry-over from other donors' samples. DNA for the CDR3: TGTGCCAGTAGTATGGGCCTGAGCTCCTACGAGCAGTACTTC. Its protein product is CASSMGLSSYEQYF.